This T cell receptor beta chain was identified in a study of blood T cell repertoires in COVID-19. Study summary: Some COVID-19 samples were acute and others convalescent; all came from the United States, Italy and Spain. The analysed material was cDNA or gDNA that came from T cells, B-cell-depleted T cells, or PBMCs.

Data came from immunoSEQ multiplex PCR; TCRdb stores just in-frame clones and leaves some out. This table holds about 180,000 clones, 65% to 90% found once. The CDR3 spans 14 residues. The V gene's germline CDR1 is SGHRS and CDR2 YFSETQ. With 3 bases removed from V and 5 bases from J, the gap between germline ends came to 15 bases. This clone showed up just once. This receptor was obtained from a human donor in a cohort sampled during active COVID-19. The chain employs TRBV5-1 and TRBJ2-7, with a possible D match to TRBD1 (5 bases). What was sequenced was peripheral blood. For the CDR3, the DNA is TGCGCCAGCAGCTCTCAGGGCTATTTGGACGAGCAGTACTTC. Residues: CASSSQGYLDEQYF.